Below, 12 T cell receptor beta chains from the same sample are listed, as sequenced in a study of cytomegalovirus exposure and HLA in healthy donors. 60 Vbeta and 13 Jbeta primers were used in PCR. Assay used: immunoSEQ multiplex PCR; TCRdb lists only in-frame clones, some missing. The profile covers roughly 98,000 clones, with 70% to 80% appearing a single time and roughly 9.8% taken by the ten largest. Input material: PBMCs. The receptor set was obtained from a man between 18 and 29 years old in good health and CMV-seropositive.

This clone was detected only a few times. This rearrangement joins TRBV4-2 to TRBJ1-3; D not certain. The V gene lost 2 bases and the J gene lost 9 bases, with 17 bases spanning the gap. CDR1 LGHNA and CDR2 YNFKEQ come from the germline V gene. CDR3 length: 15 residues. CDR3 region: CASSQPDTDYATIYF. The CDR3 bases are TGTGCCAGCAGCCAACCTGACACGGACTACGCCACCATATATTTT.

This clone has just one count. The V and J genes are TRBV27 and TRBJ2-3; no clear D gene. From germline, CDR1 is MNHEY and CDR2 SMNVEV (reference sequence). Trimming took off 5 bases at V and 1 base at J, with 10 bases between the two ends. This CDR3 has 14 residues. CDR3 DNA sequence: TGTGCCAGCAGTCCCGTGTCCCGCACAGATACGCAGTATTTT. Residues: CASSPVSRTDTQYF.

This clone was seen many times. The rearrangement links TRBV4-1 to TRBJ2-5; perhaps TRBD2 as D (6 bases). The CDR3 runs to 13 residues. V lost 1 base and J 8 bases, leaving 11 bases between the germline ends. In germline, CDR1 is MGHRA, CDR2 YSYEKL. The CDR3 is CASSQVSSVTQYF. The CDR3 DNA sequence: TGCGCCAGCAGCCAAGTCTCTAGCGTCACCCAGTACTTC.

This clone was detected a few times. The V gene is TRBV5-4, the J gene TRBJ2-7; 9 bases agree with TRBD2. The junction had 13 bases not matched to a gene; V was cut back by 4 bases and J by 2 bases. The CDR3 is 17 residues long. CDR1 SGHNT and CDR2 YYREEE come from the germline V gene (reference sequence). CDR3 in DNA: TGTGCCAGCAGCCCTAGGGCTAGCGGGGACCCGGCCTACGAGCAGTACTTC. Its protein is CASSPRASGDPAYEQYF.

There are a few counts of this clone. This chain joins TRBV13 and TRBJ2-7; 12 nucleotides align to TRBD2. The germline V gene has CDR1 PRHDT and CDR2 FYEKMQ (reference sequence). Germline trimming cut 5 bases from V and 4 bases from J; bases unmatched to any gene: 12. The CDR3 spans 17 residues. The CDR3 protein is CASSTIPGTSGSYEQYF. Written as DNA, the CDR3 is TGTGCCAGCAGCACGATCCCCGGGACTAGCGGGTCATACGAGCAGTACTTC.

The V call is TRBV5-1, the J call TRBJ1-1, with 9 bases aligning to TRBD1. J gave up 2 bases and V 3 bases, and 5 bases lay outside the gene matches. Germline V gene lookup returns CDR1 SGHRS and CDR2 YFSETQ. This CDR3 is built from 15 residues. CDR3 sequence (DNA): TGCGCCAGCAGCTACGGGGACAGGGTTAACACTGAAGCTTTCTTT. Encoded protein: CASSYGDRVNTEAFF.

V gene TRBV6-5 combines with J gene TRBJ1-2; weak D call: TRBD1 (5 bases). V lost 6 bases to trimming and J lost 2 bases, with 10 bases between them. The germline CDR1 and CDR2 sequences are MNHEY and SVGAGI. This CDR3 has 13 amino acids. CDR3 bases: TGTGCCAGCAGGCCGACAGCGAACTATGGCTACACCTTC. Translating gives CASRPTANYGYTF.

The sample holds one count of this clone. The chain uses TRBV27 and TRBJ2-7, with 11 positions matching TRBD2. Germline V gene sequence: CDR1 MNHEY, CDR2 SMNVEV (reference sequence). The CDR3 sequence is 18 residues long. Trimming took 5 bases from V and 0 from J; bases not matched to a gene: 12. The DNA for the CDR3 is TGTGCCAGCAGTATACGATTAGCGGGGGGGCCAAGCTCCTACGAGCAGTACTTC. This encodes CASSIRLAGGPSSYEQYF.

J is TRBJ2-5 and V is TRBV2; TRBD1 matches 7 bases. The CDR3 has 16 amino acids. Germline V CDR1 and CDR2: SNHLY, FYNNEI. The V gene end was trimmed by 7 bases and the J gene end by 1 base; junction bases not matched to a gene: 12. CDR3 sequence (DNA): TGTGCCAGCACTAGACCGACAGGGAAGTCCCAAGAGACCCAGTACTTC. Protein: CASTRPTGKSQETQYF.

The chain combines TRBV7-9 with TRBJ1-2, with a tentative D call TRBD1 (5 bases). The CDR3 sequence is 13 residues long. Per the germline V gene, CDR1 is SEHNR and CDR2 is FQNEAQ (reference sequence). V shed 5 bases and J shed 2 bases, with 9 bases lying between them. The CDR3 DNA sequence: TGTGCCAGCAGCCAACAGGAGAACTATGGCTACACCTTC. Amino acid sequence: CASSQQENYGYTF. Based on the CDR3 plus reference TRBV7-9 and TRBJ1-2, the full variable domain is DTGVSQNPRHKITKRGQNVTFRCDPISEHNRLYWYRQTLGQGPEFLTYFQNEAQLEKSRLLSDRFSAERPKGSFSTLEIQRTEQGDSAMYLCASSQQENYGYTFGSGTRLTVV.

CDR3 protein: CASSTTGTGAQPQHF. CDR3 sequence (DNA): TGTGCCAGCAGTACGACCGGGACAGGGGCTCAGCCCCAGCATTTT. The chain employs TRBV28 and TRBJ1-5; TRBD1 aligns across 10 bases. Germline values: CDR1 MDHEN, CDR2 SYDVKM. With 5 bases clipped from V and 6 bases from J, the junction kept 7 bases outside the gene matches. The CDR3 contains 15 residues. The full variable domain, completed using reference TRBV28 and TRBJ1-5, is DVKVTQSSRYLVKRTGEKVFLECVQDMDHENMFWYRQDPGLGLRLIYFSYDVKMKEKGDIPEGYSVSREKKERFSLILESASTNQTSMYLCASSTTGTGAQPQHFGDGTRLSIL.

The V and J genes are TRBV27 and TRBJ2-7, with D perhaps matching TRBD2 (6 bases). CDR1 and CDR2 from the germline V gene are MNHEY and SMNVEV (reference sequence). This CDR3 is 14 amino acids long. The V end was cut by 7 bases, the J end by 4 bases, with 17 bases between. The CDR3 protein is CASTPVGGIYEQYF. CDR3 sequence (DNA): TGTGCCAGCACTCCGGTGGGGGGTATATACGAGCAGTACTTC.